There are a few counts of the clone carrying this T cell receptor beta chain. Its antigen is unknown. The data were obtained in a study of identical twins. MiXCR, applied by TCRdb to the 5' RACE reads, yields one record per CDR3 protein. This table holds some 760,000 distinct CDR3 sequences, roughly 18% found once. Broader study findings: Sequences that were beta out-of-frame showed weaker excess twin sharing.

The germline CDR1 and CDR2 sequences are DFQATT and SNEGSKA (reference sequence). The CDR3 is made up of 14 amino acids. Trimming cost V 2 bases and J 10 bases; bases outside gene matches: 11. This same sample was also taken into another study, of T cells expressing NK-cell markers. That source adds: Sorted CD3+CD56+NKG2C+, CD3+CD56+NKG2C- and CD3+CD56-NKG2C+ T cells provided the TCR beta repertoires. For a few donors, these clonotypes were likewise the leading ones in the CD3+CD56-NKG2C+ fraction.

This chain links TRBV20-1 with TRBJ2-1; 7 nucleotides agree with TRBD2. The sequence derives from a woman younger than 30 in good health. The sequenced sample consisted of PBMCs. CDR3 bases: TGCAGTGCTAGACCCAGCGGGGCGACGGGGGAGCAGTTCTTC. Translating gives CSARPSGATGEQFF.